This passage covers 26 T cell receptor beta chains from one sample sequenced in a study of blood T cell repertoires in COVID-19. Produced via immunoSEQ multiplex PCR; TCRdb's table is partial and in-frame only. This table has 250,000 to 350,000 clones, around four fifths appearing once. Input material: peripheral blood. The receptors shown here come from a woman aged 50 to 60 with acute or convalescent COVID-19.

This chain uses TRBV6-1 with TRBJ2-3; 8 nucleotides match TRBD2. V dropped 1 base and J dropped 6; count of bases not matched to a gene: 3. Germline V gene lookup returns CDR1 MNHNS and CDR2 SASEGT. The CDR3 has 14 residues. This CDR3 reads CASSEELAGDTQYF. The CDR3 coding sequence is TGTGCCAGCAGTGAAGAGCTAGCGGGCGATACGCAGTATTTT.

This chain joins TRBV7-2 and TRBJ1-3; D not certain. CDR1 is SGHTA and CDR2 is FQGNSA in the germline V gene. CDR3 length: 16 amino acids. V was shortened by 4 bases and J by 0 bases, with 13 bases between the two germline ends. The CDR3 loop is CASSSSRYLSGNTIYF. As DNA, the CDR3 is TGTGCCAGCAGCTCAAGTCGCTATCTCTCTGGAAACACCATATATTTT.

The chain couples TRBV6-5 to TRBJ1-2; D uncertain. The CDR3 has 12 residues. Germline assignment: CDR1 MNHEY and CDR2 SVGAGI. Trimming cost V 7 bases and J 5 bases, with 11 bases left between them. The CDR3 loop reads CASTQIGYGYTF. The CDR3 DNA sequence: TGTGCCAGCACCCAAATCGGGTATGGCTACACCTTC.

The chain uses TRBV5-4 and TRBJ2-5, with TRBD2 as a possible D gene (6 bases). Germline V lookup: CDR1 SGHNT, CDR2 YYREEE (reference sequence). This CDR3 contains 13 residues. V was trimmed by 4 bases and J by 2 bases, leaving 9 bases between them. The CDR3 region has the DNA TGTGCCAGCAGCCCGGGACTGCAAGAGACCCAGTACTTC. This codes for CASSPGLQETQYF. Filled out from reference TRBV5-4 and TRBJ2-5, the complete variable domain reads ETGVTQSPTHLIKTRGQQVTLRCSSQSGHNTVSWYQQALGQGPQFIFQYYREEENGRGNFPPRFSGLQFPNYSSELNVNALELDDSALYLCASSPGLQETQYFGPGTRLLVL.

The gene calls are TRBV6-5 and TRBJ2-7, with 9 bases fitting TRBD1. The CDR3 contains 13 residues. Losses at the gene ends were 6 bases for V and 3 bases for J; bases not matched to a gene: 3. The germline CDR1 and CDR2 sequences are MNHEY and SVGAGI. In DNA form, the CDR3 reads TGTGCCAGCAGGGACAGGGGAGACTACGAGCAGTACGTC. It encodes CASRDRGDYEQYV.

The genes are TRBV13 and TRBJ2-6; TRBD1 aligns across 8 bases. The V gene end was trimmed by 5 bases and the J gene end by 2 bases; junction bases not matched to a gene: 5. Germline-derived CDR1 and CDR2 are PRHDT and FYEKMQ (reference sequence). There are 16 residues in the CDR3. The CDR3: CASSRLTGAGANVLTF. CDR3 sequence (DNA): TGTGCCAGCAGCCGACTGACAGGGGCTGGGGCCAACGTCCTGACTTTC.

This chain's CDR3 is CASSATPSGNTIYF. In DNA, the CDR3 is TGTGCCAGCAGTGCTACTCCGTCTGGAAACACCATATATTTT. This rearrangement joins TRBV6-6 to TRBJ1-3; D is unresolved. This CDR3 is 14 amino acids long. Germline CDR1 is MNHNY and CDR2 is SVGAGI (reference sequence). V was trimmed by 5 bases and J by 1 base, leaving 9 bases between them.

This clone has a handful of counts. The CDR3 region is CASSLNPQGAGNTIYF. CDR3 DNA: TGTGCCAGCAGCTTAAATCCCCAGGGGGCTGGAAACACCATATATTTT. V and J are TRBV7-2 and TRBJ1-3, with 7 bases identical to TRBD1. Losses at the gene ends were 2 bases for V and 2 bases for J; bases not matched to a gene: 6. Looked up from germline, CDR1 is SGHTA and CDR2 is FQGNSA. The CDR3 totals 16 residues.

The chain is built from TRBV7-3 and TRBJ2-2; D call uncertain. V lost 8 bases to trimming and J lost 7 bases, with 11 bases between them. The CDR3 spans 12 residues. Germline V gene sequence: CDR1 SGHTA, CDR2 FQGTGA. The DNA of the CDR3 is TGTGCCAGCTCTATCCCGGGCGGGGAGCTGTTTTTT. Its protein product is CASSIPGGELFF.

The rearrangement joins TRBV29-1 to TRBJ2-3; 8 nucleotides align to TRBD1. The germline V gene encodes CDR1 SQVTM and CDR2 ANQGSEA. This CDR3 is 12 amino acids long. The V gene end was trimmed by 5 bases and the J gene end by 6 bases; junction bases not matched to a gene: 4. In DNA form, the CDR3 reads TGCAGCGTTACCGGACAGGGCGATACGCAGTATTTT. The encoded protein is CSVTGQGDTQYF.

The chain recombines TRBV21-1 with TRBJ2-4; the table's D call, TRBD1, was not checked against the DNA. TRBV21-1 is classified as a pseudogene. This CDR3 has 17 amino acids. CDR3 nucleotides: TGTGCCAGCAGCAAAGGAGACTGTACAGGGCACCGCGACATTCAGTACTTC. Its translation: CASSKGDCTGHRDIQYF.

As to this clone: The sample contains more than one DNA sequence encoding this CDR3. This chain joins TRBV24-1 and TRBJ1-5, with D hard to call. The germline CDR1 and CDR2 sequences are KGHDR and SFDVKD. The CDR3 is made up of 14 amino acids. V shed 4 bases and J shed 1 base, with 7 bases lying between them. The chain's CDR3 is CATSEPGSNQPQHF. The CDR3 region has the DNA TGTGCCACCAGTGAGCCCGGGAGCAATCAGCCCCAGCATTTT.

This chain links TRBV29-1 with TRBJ2-3, with TRBD2 identical over 8 bases. CDR1 and CDR2 (germline): SQVTM, ANQGSEA. CDR3 length: 14 amino acids. V was pared by 0 bases and J by 4 bases, with 3 bases of the junction left unmatched. The CDR3 nucleotides are TGCAGCGTTGAAGAGGAGCGGGGGTCAGATACGCAGTATTTT. Its translation: CSVEEERGSDTQYF.

CDR3 region: CASRSRQGNGAFF. In DNA, the CDR3 is TGTGCCAGCAGGTCAAGACAGGGCAATGGGGCTTTCTTT. The chain is built from TRBV25-1 and TRBJ1-1; 7 bases map to TRBD1. The junction had 12 bases not matched to a gene; V was cut back by 6 bases and J by 11 bases. The CDR3 has 13 amino acids. The germline gives CDR1 MGHDK, CDR2 SYGVNS.

This chain connects TRBV28 to TRBJ1-1, with D uncertain. Per germline, CDR1 MDHEN and CDR2 SYDVKM. This CDR3 contains 12 residues. V shed 5 bases and J shed 0 bases, with 4 bases lying between them. In nucleotides, the CDR3 is TGTGCCAGCAGTATTATGAACACTGAAGCTTTCTTT. Translation gives CASSIMNTEAFF.

The rearrangement uses TRBV10-3 and TRBJ1-4, with D uncertain. Trimming shortened V by 10 bases and J by 2 bases, and 11 bases separated the two germline ends. This CDR3 is built from 13 residues. Germline CDR1 is ENHRY and CDR2 is SYGVKD. CDR3 loop: CATSVITNEKLFF. DNA for the CDR3: TGTGCCACCTCAGTGATTACTAATGAAAAACTGTTTTTT.

V usage is TRBV5-1 and J usage is TRBJ1-1, with 7 bases matching TRBD1. Looked up from germline, CDR1 is SGHRS and CDR2 is YFSETQ. With V trimmed by 0 bases and J by 3 bases, 5 bases remained unmatched. The CDR3 loop spans 15 amino acids. CDR3 amino acids: CASSLATGVDTEAFF. Here the CDR3 DNA reads TGCGCCAGCAGCTTGGCAACAGGGGTTGACACTGAAGCTTTCTTT.

The chain recombines TRBV3-1 (or the pseudogene TRBV3-2) with TRBJ2-1; 9 positions match TRBD2. Trimming cost V 5 bases and J 10 bases; bases outside gene matches: 9. The CDR3 consists of 14 residues. Germline V gene data show CDR1 as LGHDT and CDR2 as YNNKEL (reference sequence). The CDR3 coding sequence is TGTGCCAGCAGCTCCCAAGGGACTAGCACAGAGCAGTTCTTC. Protein sequence: CASSSQGTSTEQFF.

The chain has TRBV7-9 and TRBJ1-1; D not certain. The germline V gene encodes CDR1 SEHNR and CDR2 FQNEAQ (reference sequence). The CDR3 is 13 amino acids. With 7 bases removed from V and 0 bases from J, the gap between germline ends came to 9 bases. The CDR3 DNA reads TGTGCCAGCACCGCTGAGGTGAACACTGAAGCTTTCTTT. As protein: CASTAEVNTEAFF. Supplemented by reference TRBV7-9 and TRBJ1-1, the full variable domain reads DTGVSQNPRHKITKRGQNVTFRCDPISEHNRLYWYRQTLGQGPEFLTYFQNEAQLEKSRLLSDRFSAERPKGSFSTLEIQRTEQGDSAMYLCASTAEVNTEAFFGQGTRLTVV.

This CDR3 reads CASSLLTDTDTQYF. The CDR3 DNA reads TGTGCCAGCAGCTTACTTACAGATACAGATACGCAGTATTTT. The chain uses TRBV7-2 and TRBJ2-3; D is unresolved. Germline CDR1 reads SGHTA; CDR2 reads FQGNSA. The CDR3 contains 14 residues. Trimming stripped 2 bases from V and 3 bases from J, with 9 bases between.

The chain combines TRBV7-9 with TRBJ1-1, with TRBD1 matching 12 bases. V shed 1 base and J 4 bases; nucleotides not matched to a gene: 7. The V gene's germline CDR1 is SEHNR and CDR2 FQNEAQ (reference sequence). The CDR3 contains 17 residues. The CDR3 loop reads CASSLEGTGGWGTEAFF. In DNA form, the CDR3 reads TGTGCCAGCAGCTTAGAGGGGACAGGGGGCTGGGGCACTGAAGCTTTCTTT.

The chain recombines TRBV9 with TRBJ2-2; D unclear. Germline CDR1 and CDR2: SGDLS and YYNGEE. The length of the CDR3 is 15 residues. Deletions cut 8 bases from V and 1 base from J, with 15 bases between. In DNA, the CDR3 is TGTGCCAGTGTTCCCTTTGCGGTGAACACCGGGGAGCTGTTTTTT. This gives the protein CASVPFAVNTGELFF. The full variable domain, in which reference TRBV9 and TRBJ2-2 provide the parts outside the CDR3, is DSGVTQTPKHLITATGQRVTLRCSPRSGDLSVYWYQQSLDQGLQFLIQYYNGEERAKGNILERFSAQQFPDLHSELNLSSLELGDSALYFCASVPFAVNTGELFFGEGSRLTVL.

CDR3 residues: CASSVRGLSSYEQYF. DNA of the CDR3: TGTGCCAGCAGCGTCAGGGGTCTTAGCTCCTACGAGCAGTACTTC. This rearrangement joins TRBV7-2 to TRBJ2-7; a weak D match, TRBD1 (6 bases). There are 15 residues in the CDR3. Germline V CDR1 and CDR2: SGHTA, FQGNSA. Trimming removed 5 bases at V and 0 bases at J, with 14 bases between.

The CDR3 is CAWSARGRLDEQYF. In DNA form, the CDR3 reads TGTGCCTGGAGCGCCAGGGGGCGCCTGGACGAGCAGTACTTC. The rearrangement uses TRBV30 and TRBJ2-7, with 8 bases matching TRBD1. From germline, CDR1 is GTSNPN and CDR2 SVGIG (reference sequence). V was pared by 3 bases and J by 5 bases, with 9 bases of the junction left unmatched. The CDR3 is 14 residues long.

The rearrangement uses TRBV5-1 and TRBJ1-2; tentatively, D is TRBD1 (6 bases). The CDR3 sequence is 15 residues long. Trimming left V 4 bases short and J 9 bases short, with 22 bases between. Per the germline V gene, CDR1 is SGHRS and CDR2 is YFSETQ. The CDR3 protein is CASSGLGGGLGSYTF. DNA of the CDR3: TGCGCCAGCAGCGGACTAGGAGGGGGACTGGGAAGCTACACCTTC. Looking up the rest from reference TRBV5-1 and TRBJ1-2 gives the full variable domain: KAGVTQTPRYLIKTRGQQVTLSCSPISGHRSVSWYQQTPGQGLQFLFEYFSETQRNKGNFPGRFSGRQFSNSRSEMNVSTLELGDSALYLCASSGLGGGLGSYTFGSGTRLTVV.

This clone was recorded a few times. The gene calls are TRBV11-2 and TRBJ1-3; tentatively, D is TRBD1 (5 bases). The CDR3 length is 13 residues. Trimming shortened V by 0 bases and J by 8 bases, and 8 bases separated the two germline ends. CDR1 SGHAT and CDR2 FQNNGV come from the germline V gene. The CDR3 protein is CASSLERGDTIYF. The CDR3 bases are TGTGCCAGCAGCTTAGAACGGGGGGACACCATATATTTT.